This T cell receptor beta chain was profiled in a study of identical twins. The study, taken as a whole, reports: For monozygotic twins, models underestimated out-of-frame TCR alpha sharing.

Via MiXCR, TCRdb re-called the 5' RACE reads, giving one row per CDR3 protein. The sample consists of more than 200,000 distinct CDR3 sequences, approximately 9% of them appearing once. The V gene lost 1 base and the J gene lost 0 bases, with 7 bases spanning the gap. The CDR3 runs to 15 residues. CDR1 is LGHDT and CDR2 is YNNKEL in the germline V gene (reference sequence). This clonotype has a handful of counts. Its antigen is undetermined. Sample: memory (CD45RO+) T cells sorted from blood. The chain couples TRBV3-1 to TRBJ2-4; no definite D call. This TCR came from a woman under 30 in good health. This CDR3 is CASSQGGLAKNIQYF. In nucleotides, the CDR3 is TGTGCCAGCAGCCAAGGCGGCCTAGCCAAAAACATTCAGTACTTC.